Listed here is a single TCR beta chain. Being one base from a much bigger clone, this may be a read error. Whoever was chosen for sequencing had shown CD8+CD57+ cell expansion by flow cytometry. The data derive from a study of CD8+CD57+ T cells in acquired aplastic anemia. CDR3 size: 14 residues. The V and J ends lost 6 bases and 8 bases respectively, with 16 bases between them. Genomic DNA, the template, was used for profiling of the TCR beta VDJ and CDR3. TCRdb called the reads again in MiXCR, with one record for every CDR3 protein. The table records about 160,000 distinct CDR3 sequences, around half of them present only once.

The chain couples TRBV12-3 or TRBV12-4 to TRBJ1-4; D remains unclear. The material sequenced was sorted CD4+, CD8+, or CD8+CD57+ T cells (not recorded which) from PBMCs. The sequence was collected from a human donor with aplastic anemia. The DNA of the CDR3 is TGTGCCAGCAGCCAGGCCCGGCGGCGGGAAAAACTGTTTTTT. It encodes CASSQARRREKLFF.